These T cell receptor beta chains were read from a single sample in a study of shared clonotypes between healthy human individuals. Profiled with immunoSEQ multiplex PCR; TCRdb holds only in-frame clones, not every one. The sample includes about 380,000 clones, about 97% of them seen just once. Sample: memory CD8+ T cells sorted from blood. All receptors come from a man aged 30-40 years in good health. Both conserved end residues are part of each CDR3. D genes are given only for firm matches. Size values are once, few and many counts, or a class for expanded clones, and some rows have none.

J gene | V gene | clone size | CDR3 length | D gene | CDR3 protein | CDR3 DNA
TRBJ2-7 | TRBV2 | - | 16 | TRBD2 | CASIGPGEGSSYEQYF | TGTGCCAGCATCGGTCCCGGGGAGGGAAGCTCCTACGAGCAGTACTTC
TRBJ2-7 | TRBV7-2 | - | 14 | TRBD2 | CASSSKREAYEQYF | TGTGCCAGCTCGAGTAAGCGGGAGGCCTACGAGCAGTACTTC
TRBJ1-1 | TRBV6-5 | - | 15 | TRBD1 | CASTRRQGRGTEAFF | TGTGCCAGCACCCGCCGACAGGGGCGAGGCACTGAAGCTTTCTTT
TRBJ2-2 | TRBV30 | - | 12 | - | CAWRVSTGELFF | TGTGCCTGGAGAGTTTCCACCGGGGAGCTGTTTTTT
TRBJ1-2 | TRBV6-5 | few | 13 | - | CASSYGVDYGYTF | TGTGCCAGCAGTTACGGGGTTGACTATGGCTACACCTTC
TRBJ2-1 | TRBV5-1 | - | 16 | TRBD2 | CASSYDIAGGKNEQFF | TGCGCCAGCAGCTATGACATAGCGGGAGGGAAGAATGAGCAGTTCTTC
TRBJ2-2 | TRBV5-1 | - | 13 | - | CANSLWGTGELFF | TGCGCCAACAGCTTGTGGGGCACCGGGGAGCTGTTTTTT
TRBJ2-7 | TRBV5-1 | - | 13 | - | CASSPEGLYEQYF | TGCGCCAGCAGCCCAGAAGGCCTCTACGAGCAGTACTTC
TRBJ2-2 | TRBV5-6 | - | 14 | - | CASSFNLYTGELFF | TGTGCCAGCAGTTTTAACTTATACACCGGGGAGCTGTTTTTT
TRBJ2-7 | TRBV19 | - | 14 | TRBD2 | CASSMGLAGPEQYF | TGTGCCAGTAGTATGGGACTAGCGGGACCCGAGCAGTACTTC
TRBJ2-1 | TRBV5-4 | - | 12 | - | CASSRSGYEQFF | TGTGCCAGCTCCAGAAGCGGATATGAGCAGTTCTTC
TRBJ2-7 | TRBV7-3 | - | 16 | TRBD2 | CASSFRSTREGYEQYF | TGTGCCAGCAGCTTTCGGTCTACGCGGGAGGGCTACGAGCAGTACTTC
TRBJ2-3 | TRBV28 | - | 15 | - | CATSSDMVLLDTQYF | TGTGCCACCTCGTCTGATATGGTCCTTTTAGATACGCAGTATTTT
TRBJ2-1 | TRBV25-1 | - | 14 | TRBD2 | CASSESLAGNEQFF | TGTGCCAGCAGTGAATCCCTAGCGGGGAATGAGCAGTTCTTC
TRBJ2-1 | TRBV7-9 | - | 14 | - | CASSPGLARDEQFF | TGTGCCAGCAGCCCGGGACTGGCTAGGGATGAGCAGTTCTTC
TRBJ1-1 | TRBV19 | - | 12 | TRBD1 | CASRDSNTEAFF | TGTGCCAGCCGGGACAGTAACACTGAAGCTTTCTTT
TRBJ2-1 | TRBV7-8 | - | 16 | TRBD2 | CASSLLGGRGGNEQFF | TGTGCCAGCAGCTTATTAGGCGGGAGGGGGGGCAATGAGCAGTTCTTC